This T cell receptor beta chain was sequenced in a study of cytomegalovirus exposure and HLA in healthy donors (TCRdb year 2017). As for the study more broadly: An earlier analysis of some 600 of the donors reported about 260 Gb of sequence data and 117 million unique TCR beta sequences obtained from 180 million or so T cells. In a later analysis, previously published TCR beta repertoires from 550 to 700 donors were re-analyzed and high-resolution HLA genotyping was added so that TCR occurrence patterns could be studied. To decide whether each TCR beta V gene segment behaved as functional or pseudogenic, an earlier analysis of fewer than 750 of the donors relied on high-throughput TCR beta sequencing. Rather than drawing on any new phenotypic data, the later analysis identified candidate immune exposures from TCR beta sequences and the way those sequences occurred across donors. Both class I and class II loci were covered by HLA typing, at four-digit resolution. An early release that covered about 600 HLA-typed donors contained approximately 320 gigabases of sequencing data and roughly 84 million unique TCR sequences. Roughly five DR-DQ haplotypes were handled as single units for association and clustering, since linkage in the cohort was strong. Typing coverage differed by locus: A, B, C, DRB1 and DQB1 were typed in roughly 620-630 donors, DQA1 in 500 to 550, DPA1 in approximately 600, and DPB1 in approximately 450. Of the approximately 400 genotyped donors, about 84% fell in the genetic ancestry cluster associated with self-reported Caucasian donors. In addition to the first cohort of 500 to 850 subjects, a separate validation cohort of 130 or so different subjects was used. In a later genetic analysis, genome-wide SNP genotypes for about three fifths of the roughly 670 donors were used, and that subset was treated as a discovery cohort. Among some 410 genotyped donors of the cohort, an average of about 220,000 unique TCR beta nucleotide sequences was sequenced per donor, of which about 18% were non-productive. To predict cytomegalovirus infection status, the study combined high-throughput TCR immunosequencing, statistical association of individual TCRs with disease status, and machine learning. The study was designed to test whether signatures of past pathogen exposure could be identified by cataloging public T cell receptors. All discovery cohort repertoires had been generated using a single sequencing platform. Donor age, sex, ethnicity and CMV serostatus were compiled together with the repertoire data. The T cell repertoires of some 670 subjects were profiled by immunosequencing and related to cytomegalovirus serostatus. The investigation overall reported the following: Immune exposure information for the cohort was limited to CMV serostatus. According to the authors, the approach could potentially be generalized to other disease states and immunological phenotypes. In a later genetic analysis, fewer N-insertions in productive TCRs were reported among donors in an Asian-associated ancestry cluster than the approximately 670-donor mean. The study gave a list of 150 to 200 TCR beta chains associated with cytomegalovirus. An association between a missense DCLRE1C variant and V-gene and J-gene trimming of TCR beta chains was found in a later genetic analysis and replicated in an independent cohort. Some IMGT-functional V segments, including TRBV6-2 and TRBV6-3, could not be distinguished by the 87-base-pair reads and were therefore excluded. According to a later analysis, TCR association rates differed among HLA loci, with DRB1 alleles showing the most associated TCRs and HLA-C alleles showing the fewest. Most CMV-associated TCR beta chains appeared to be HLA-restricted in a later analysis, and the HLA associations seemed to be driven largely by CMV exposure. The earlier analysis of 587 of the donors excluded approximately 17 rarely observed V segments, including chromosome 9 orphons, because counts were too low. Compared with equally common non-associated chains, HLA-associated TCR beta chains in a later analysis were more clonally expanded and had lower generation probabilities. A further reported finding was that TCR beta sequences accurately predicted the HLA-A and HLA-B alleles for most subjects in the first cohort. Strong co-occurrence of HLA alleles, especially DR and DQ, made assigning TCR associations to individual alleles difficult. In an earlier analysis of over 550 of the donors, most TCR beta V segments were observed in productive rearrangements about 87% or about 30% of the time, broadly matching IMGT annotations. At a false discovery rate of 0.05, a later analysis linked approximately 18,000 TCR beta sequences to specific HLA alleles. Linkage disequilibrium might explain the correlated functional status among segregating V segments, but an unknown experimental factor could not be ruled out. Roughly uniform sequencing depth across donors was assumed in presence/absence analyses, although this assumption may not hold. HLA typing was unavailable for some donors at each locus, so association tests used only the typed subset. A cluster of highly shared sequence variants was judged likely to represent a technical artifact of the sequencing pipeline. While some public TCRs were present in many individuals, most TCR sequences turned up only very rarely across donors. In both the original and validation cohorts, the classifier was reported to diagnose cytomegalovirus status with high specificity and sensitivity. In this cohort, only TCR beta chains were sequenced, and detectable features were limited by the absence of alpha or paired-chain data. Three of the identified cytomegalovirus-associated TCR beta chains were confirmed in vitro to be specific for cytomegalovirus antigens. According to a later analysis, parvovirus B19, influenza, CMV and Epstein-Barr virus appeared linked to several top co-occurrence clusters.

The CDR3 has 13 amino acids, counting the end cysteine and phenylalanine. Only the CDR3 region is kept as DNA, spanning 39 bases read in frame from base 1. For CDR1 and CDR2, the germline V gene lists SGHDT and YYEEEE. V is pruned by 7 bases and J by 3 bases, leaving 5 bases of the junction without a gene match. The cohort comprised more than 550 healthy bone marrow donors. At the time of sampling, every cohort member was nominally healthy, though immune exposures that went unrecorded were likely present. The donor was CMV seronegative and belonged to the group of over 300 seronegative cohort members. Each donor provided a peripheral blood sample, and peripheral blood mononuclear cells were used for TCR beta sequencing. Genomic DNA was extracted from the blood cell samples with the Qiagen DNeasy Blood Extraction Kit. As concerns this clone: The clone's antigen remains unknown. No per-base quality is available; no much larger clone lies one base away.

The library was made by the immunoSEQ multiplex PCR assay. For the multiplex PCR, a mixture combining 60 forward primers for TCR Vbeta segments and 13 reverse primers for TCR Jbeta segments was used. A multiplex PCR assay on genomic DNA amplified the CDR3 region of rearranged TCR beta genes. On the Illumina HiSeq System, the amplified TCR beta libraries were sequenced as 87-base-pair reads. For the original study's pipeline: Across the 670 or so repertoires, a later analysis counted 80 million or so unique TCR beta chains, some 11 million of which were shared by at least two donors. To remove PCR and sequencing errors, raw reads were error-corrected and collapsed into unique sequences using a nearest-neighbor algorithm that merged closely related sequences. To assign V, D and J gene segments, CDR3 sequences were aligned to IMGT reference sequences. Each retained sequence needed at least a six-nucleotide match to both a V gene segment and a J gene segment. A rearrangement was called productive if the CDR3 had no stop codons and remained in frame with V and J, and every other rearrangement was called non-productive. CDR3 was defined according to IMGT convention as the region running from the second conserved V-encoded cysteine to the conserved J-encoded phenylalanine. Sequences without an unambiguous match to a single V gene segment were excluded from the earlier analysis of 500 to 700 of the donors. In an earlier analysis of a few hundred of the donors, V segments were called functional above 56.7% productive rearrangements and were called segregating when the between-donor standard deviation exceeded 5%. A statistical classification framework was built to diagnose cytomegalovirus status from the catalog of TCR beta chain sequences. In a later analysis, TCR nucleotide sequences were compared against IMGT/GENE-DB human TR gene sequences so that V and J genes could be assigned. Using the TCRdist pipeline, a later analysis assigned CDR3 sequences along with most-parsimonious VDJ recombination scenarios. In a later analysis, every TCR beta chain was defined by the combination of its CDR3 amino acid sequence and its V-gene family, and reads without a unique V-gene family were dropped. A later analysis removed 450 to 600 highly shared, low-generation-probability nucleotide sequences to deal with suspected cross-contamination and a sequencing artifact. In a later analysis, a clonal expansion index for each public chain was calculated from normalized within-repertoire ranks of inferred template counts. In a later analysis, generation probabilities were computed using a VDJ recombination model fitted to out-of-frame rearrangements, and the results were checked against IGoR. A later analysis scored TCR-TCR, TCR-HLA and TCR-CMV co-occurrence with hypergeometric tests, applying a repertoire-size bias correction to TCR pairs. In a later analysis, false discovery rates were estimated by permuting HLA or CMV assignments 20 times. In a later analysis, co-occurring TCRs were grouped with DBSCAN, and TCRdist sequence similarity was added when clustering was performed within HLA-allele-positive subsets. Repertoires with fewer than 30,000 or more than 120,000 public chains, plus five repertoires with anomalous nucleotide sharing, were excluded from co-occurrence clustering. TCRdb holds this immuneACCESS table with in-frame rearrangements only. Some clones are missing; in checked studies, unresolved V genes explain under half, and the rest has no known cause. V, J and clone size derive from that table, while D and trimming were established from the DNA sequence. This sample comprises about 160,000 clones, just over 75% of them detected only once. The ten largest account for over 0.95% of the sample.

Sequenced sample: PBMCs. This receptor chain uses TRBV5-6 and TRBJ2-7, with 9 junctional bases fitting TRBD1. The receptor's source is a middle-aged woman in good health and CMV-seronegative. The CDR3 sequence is CASDAGQGYEQYF. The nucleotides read TGTGCCAGCGATGCGGGACAGGGCTACGAGCAGTACTTC.